This TCR beta chain was observed in a study of T cell clones after liver transplantation. Study-wide context: Post-transplant blood was tracked for graft-donor-reactive T cell clones identified in a pre-transplant mixed lymphocyte reaction. Draws occurred before transplant, before withdrawal, and after complete or failed withdrawal. Standard immunosuppression, with no induction, continued until 12-24 months after transplant. Study results and caveats: A larger donor-reactive than third-party decline suggested partial antigen-specific deletion.

Assay used: immunoSEQ multiplex PCR; TCRdb lists only in-frame clones, some missing. The table lists roughly 100,000 clones, around 80% of them singletons. V was shortened by 1 base and J by 5 bases, with 5 bases between the two germline ends. From germline, CDR1 is SGHDN and CDR2 FVKESK. The CDR3 is 12 amino acids. As concerns this clone: Its target is not known.

The chain has TRBV14 and TRBJ2-5, with unresolved D. This specimen consisted of CD4+ T cells from blood, obtained around 44 months after liver transplant. This sequence originates from a human patient who received a liver transplant. Some of the T cells may derive from the graft donor. The CDR3 reads CASSQVRETQYF. CDR3 sequence (DNA): TGTGCCAGCAGCCAAGTTCGGGAGACCCAGTACTTC.